This T cell receptor beta chain originates from a study of blood T cell repertoires in COVID-19. In the study's own analysis: For nucleated cells, counts were estimated from reference gene primer amplification. The table came from immunoSEQ multiplex PCR; TCRdb's copy has only in-frame clones and leaves some out. V, J and clone size are those of that table, while D and trimming were read from the DNA. The sample lists some 150,000 clones, 65% to 90% occurring once. V was cut by 2 bases and J by 0 bases, with 10 bases left in between. This CDR3 comprises 16 residues. Germline assignment: CDR1 MNHEY and CDR2 SVGEGT. This clone was seen a handful of times.

V and J are TRBV6-2 or TRBV6-3 and TRBJ2-2; D is unclear. Sample: peripheral blood. The receptor was derived from a woman aged 45-59 years in a cohort sampled during active or convalescent COVID-19. The CDR3 reads CASSYKRRANTGELFF. The CDR3 bases are TGTGCCAGCAGTTACAAGCGTCGGGCGAACACCGGGGAGCTGTTTTTT.